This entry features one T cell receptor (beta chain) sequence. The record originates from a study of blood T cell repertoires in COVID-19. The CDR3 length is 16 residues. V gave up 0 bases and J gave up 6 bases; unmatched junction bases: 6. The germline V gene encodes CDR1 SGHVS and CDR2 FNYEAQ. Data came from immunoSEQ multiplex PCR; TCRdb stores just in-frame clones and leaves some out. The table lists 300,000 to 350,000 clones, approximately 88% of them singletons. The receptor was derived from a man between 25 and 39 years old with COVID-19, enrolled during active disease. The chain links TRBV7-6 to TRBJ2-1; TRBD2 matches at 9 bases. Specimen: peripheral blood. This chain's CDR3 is CASSLADLAGFNEQFF. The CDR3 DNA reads TGTGCCAGCAGCTTAGCAGACCTAGCGGGGTTCAATGAGCAGTTCTTC.